This entry lists 21 T cell receptor beta chains sequenced from one sample in a study of blood T cell repertoires in COVID-19. Sequencing used immunoSEQ multiplex PCR; TCRdb keeps in-frame clones, though not all of them. The sample includes 150,000 to 200,000 clones, about 85% of them seen just once. What was sequenced was peripheral blood. The receptors stem from an elderly woman with acute or convalescent COVID-19.

The rearrangement joins TRBV7-8 to TRBJ2-2; D is possibly TRBD2 (6 bases). Trimming took off 10 bases at V and 1 base at J, with 10 bases between the two ends. This CDR3 contains 13 residues. The germline V gene encodes CDR1 SGHVS and CDR2 FQNEAQ. CDR3: CATRDLNTGELFF. CDR3 sequence (DNA): TGTGCCACTAGGGACTTGAACACCGGGGAGCTGTTTTTT.

The chain recombines TRBV5-1 with TRBJ1-2; 11 positions agree with TRBD1. Germline V gene lookup returns CDR1 SGHRS and CDR2 YFSETQ. V lost 7 bases and J lost 1; bases outside the gene matches: 3. CDR3 length equals 14 residues. CDR3 loop: CASAGTGGNYGYTF. In DNA, the CDR3 is TGCGCCAGCGCCGGGACAGGGGGTAACTATGGCTACACCTTC.

This chain connects TRBV15 to TRBJ1-4, with a weak D call TRBD1 (6 bases). The germline CDR1 and CDR2 sequences are LNHNV and YYDKDF (reference sequence). This CDR3 region has 16 residues. V was pared by 0 bases and J by 2 bases, with 10 bases between. CDR3 protein: CATSRDMQGTNEKLFF. The CDR3 DNA reads TGTGCCACCAGCAGAGATATGCAGGGGACTAATGAAAAACTGTTTTTT.

The chain uses TRBV11-2 and TRBJ2-2; 8 nucleotides agree with TRBD1. The CDR3 contains 13 residues. The V gene's germline CDR1 is SGHAT and CDR2 FQNNGV. V gave up 4 bases and J gave up 6 bases; unmatched junction bases: 1. The CDR3 sequence: CASSSQGAGELFF. In DNA, the CDR3 is TGTGCCAGCAGCTCACAGGGGGCCGGGGAGCTGTTTTTT.

The gene calls are TRBV20-1 and TRBJ1-5; tentative D call: TRBD1 (5 bases). The CDR3 runs 13 residues. The germline gives CDR1 DFQATT, CDR2 SNEGSKA (reference sequence). V lost 3 bases to trimming and J lost 3 bases, with 9 bases between them. Written as DNA, the CDR3 is TGCAGTGCTAGTGGGACTGACAATCAGCCCCAGCATTTT. This codes for CSASGTDNQPQHF.

This clone was counted a few times. The germline gene is not matched at one end of the junction; a read error may be the cause. J is TRBJ2-7 and V is TRBV27; 13 bases are shared with TRBD2. Per the germline V gene, CDR1 is MNHEY and CDR2 is SMNVEV (reference sequence). The length of the CDR3 is 14 residues. CDR3 sequence: CASSFITGLAGPVF. The CDR3 DNA follows: TGTGCCAGCAGTTTCATCACGGGACTAGCGGGACCTGTCTTC.

The CDR3 DNA is TGTGCCAGCAGCCACCTAGGGGGGGATGGCTATGGCTACACCTTC. Translation gives CASSHLGGDGYGYTF. The chain joins TRBV3-1 (or the pseudogene TRBV3-2) to TRBJ1-2; perhaps TRBD1 as D (6 bases). Germline V CDR1 and CDR2: LGHDT, YNNKEL (reference sequence). The CDR3 sequence is 15 residues long. V lost 3 bases and J 4 bases, leaving 15 bases between the germline ends.

The chain recombines TRBV5-1 with TRBJ1-3; perhaps TRBD1 as D (6 bases). The CDR3 sequence is 13 residues long. V dropped 6 bases and J dropped 2 bases, with 9 bases sitting between them. Germline V CDR1 and CDR2: SGHRS, YFSETQ. This CDR3 is CASKDSTGNTIYF. CDR3 DNA: TGCGCCAGCAAGGACAGTACTGGAAACACCATATATTTT. Complete variable domain (other parts from reference TRBV5-1 and TRBJ1-3): KAGVTQTPRYLIKTRGQQVTLSCSPISGHRSVSWYQQTPGQGLQFLFEYFSETQRNKGNFPGRFSGRQFSNSRSEMNVSTLELGDSALYLCASKDSTGNTIYFGEGSWLTVV.

The rearrangement links TRBV29-1 to TRBJ2-7, with 9 bases identical to TRBD1. V gave up 0 bases and J gave up 6 bases; unmatched junction bases: 9. Germline values: CDR1 SQVTM, CDR2 ANQGSEA. This CDR3 has 15 residues. The CDR3 DNA reads as TGCAGCGTTGAAGATTGGGACAGGGACTCAGGCGAGCAGTACTTC. It yields the protein CSVEDWDRDSGEQYF.

The chain links TRBV24-1 to TRBJ2-5; a possible D gene is TRBD2 (6 bases). CDR1 and CDR2 (germline): KGHDR, SFDVKD. V shed 2 bases and J shed 4 bases, with 19 bases lying between them. This CDR3 has 17 residues. The CDR3 DNA reads as TGTGCCACCAGTGATTCTTTCTCCGGGACTGGGGGAGAGACCCAGTACTTC. Translating it yields CATSDSFSGTGGETQYF.

The V gene is TRBV4-1, the J gene TRBJ1-6; TRBD1 agrees at 9 bases. V lost 3 bases, J lost 6 bases, and 6 bases stayed unmatched. The germline V gene encodes CDR1 MGHRA and CDR2 YSYEKL. The CDR3 sequence is 16 residues long. This CDR3 reads CASSQPGQGPNSPLHF. The CDR3 nucleotides are TGCGCCAGCAGCCAGCCGGGACAGGGCCCTAATTCACCCCTCCACTTT.

This sequence joins TRBV4-1 and TRBJ2-7, with a possible D match to TRBD2 (6 bases). The V end was cut by 4 bases, the J end by 2 bases, with 15 bases between. The CDR3 runs 15 residues. Germline V gene data show CDR1 as MGHRA and CDR2 as YSYEKL. The CDR3 reads CASSPRVGGTYEQYF. In DNA, the CDR3 is TGCGCCAGCAGCCCCCGGGTGGGGGGAACCTACGAGCAGTACTTC.

This clone was counted a single time. V usage is TRBV7-2 and J usage is TRBJ2-7; D unresolved. CDR3 length: 15 amino acids. The germline CDR1 and CDR2 sequences are SGHTA and FQGNSA. Deletions cut 1 base from V and 2 bases from J, with 12 bases between. The CDR3 here is CASSLDRVGTYEQYF. Here the CDR3 DNA reads TGTGCCAGCAGCTTAGATCGGGTCGGTACCTACGAGCAGTACTTC.

This clone has just one count. The chain has TRBV6-5 and TRBJ1-4; maybe TRBD1 (5 bases). Per the germline V gene, CDR1 is MNHEY and CDR2 is SVGAGI. The CDR3 has 15 residues. V lost 0 bases and J 6 bases, leaving 11 bases between the germline ends. The CDR3 loop reads CASSYSGAGHEKLFF. The CDR3 DNA reads TGTGCCAGCAGTTACTCTGGGGCCGGGCATGAAAAACTGTTTTTT.

This rearrangement joins TRBV5-1 to TRBJ2-1; D is possibly TRBD2 (5 bases). This CDR3 is 15 amino acids long. V was cut by 2 bases and J by 2 bases, with 11 bases left in between. Germline V lookup: CDR1 SGHRS, CDR2 YFSETQ. CDR3 sequence (DNA): TGCGCCAGCAGCTTAGGAGAGGGTCCCTACAATGAGCAGTTCTTC. Translating gives CASSLGEGPYNEQFF.

In this sample, this clone turned up once. The rearrangement uses TRBV27 and TRBJ1-1; D gene ambiguous. This CDR3 has 13 residues. V was cut by 4 bases and J by 1 base, with 7 bases left in between. CDR1 and CDR2 (germline): MNHEY, SMNVEV (reference sequence). For the CDR3, the DNA is TGTGCCAGCAGTTCCCGCGAGAACACTGAAGCTTTCTTT. Translation: CASSSRENTEAFF.

The chain joins TRBV20-1 to TRBJ2-3; D gene unclear. Germline V gene lookup returns CDR1 DFQATT and CDR2 SNEGSKA (reference sequence). The CDR3 has 11 residues. Trimming shortened V by 0 bases and J by 7 bases, and 5 bases separated the two germline ends. CDR3 in amino acids: CSARDLYTQYF. The CDR3 DNA reads TGCAGTGCTAGAGATCTTTATACGCAGTATTTT.

The rearrangement joins TRBV7-2 to TRBJ1-4; D ambiguous. The CDR3 spans 15 residues. Germline loops: CDR1 SGHTA, CDR2 FQGNSA. V lost 1 base, J lost 6 bases, and 12 bases lay in between. CDR3 coding DNA: TGTGCCAGCAGCTTAGGCTGGCGACGGGATGAAAAACTGTTTTTT. This codes for CASSLGWRRDEKLFF.

The chain joins TRBV4-1 to TRBJ1-1; D unclear. Germline V gene sequence: CDR1 MGHRA, CDR2 YSYEKL. V was trimmed by 0 bases and J by 5 bases, leaving 10 bases between them. This CDR3 is 14 amino acids long. The CDR3 spells CASSQDRVMTEAFF. The CDR3, as DNA: TGCGCCAGCAGCCAAGATCGTGTAATGACTGAAGCTTTCTTT.

The CDR3 DNA sequence: TGTGCCAGCAGCGTAGTGGATAGCGGGTCACCCCTCCACTTT. Translated, it gives CASSVVDSGSPLHF. The chain combines TRBV9 with TRBJ1-6; no firm D call. V lost 0 bases and J lost 10, with 11 bases in between. The CDR3 has 14 amino acids. CDR1 and CDR2 from the germline V gene are SGDLS and YYNGEE.

V is TRBV19 and J is TRBJ1-5; D remains unclear. CDR3 length: 15 amino acids. In germline, CDR1 is LNHDA, CDR2 SQIVND (reference sequence). V lost 3 bases and J lost 0, with 9 bases in between. The CDR3: CASSMRQNSNQPQHF. The CDR3 region has the DNA TGTGCCAGTAGTATGAGACAAAATAGCAATCAGCCCCAGCATTTT.